This TCR beta chain emerged from a study of cytomegalovirus exposure and HLA in healthy donors (dated by TCRdb to the late 2010s). General notes on the study: According to a later analysis, one platform produced both the 120 validation repertoires and the approximately 660 repertoires of the first cohort. The study aimed to test whether cataloging public T cell receptors could reveal signatures of past pathogen exposure. In addition to the first cohort of roughly 700 subjects, a separate validation cohort of 120 different subjects was used. The study combined high-throughput TCR immunosequencing, statistical association of individual TCRs with disease status, and machine learning to predict cytomegalovirus infection status. The research as a whole found: While some public TCRs were present in many individuals, most TCR sequences turned up only very rarely across donors. It was suggested by the authors that the approach could potentially be generalized to other disease states and immunological phenotypes. The validation cohort had no HLA typing available for a later analysis, so co-occurrence within that cohort was assessed over all 120 or so repertoires. A later analysis found that TCRs clustered in the first cohort also tended to co-occur in the roughly 120 validation repertoires, with approximately 94% of cluster scores above 0. Cytomegalovirus status was reported to be diagnosed by the classifier with high specificity and sensitivity in both the original and validation cohorts. Three of the identified cytomegalovirus-associated TCR beta chains were confirmed in vitro to be specific for cytomegalovirus antigens. The study gave a list of 150 to 200 TCR beta chains associated with cytomegalovirus.

A note on this clone: Its antigen target is currently unknown. No base quality information exists; no much larger clone differs at one position.

The donors were included in the validation cohort of roughly 130 subjects, a group kept apart from the approximately 700-subject first cohort. Library preparation employed the immunoSEQ multiplex PCR assay. In the authors' own workflow: A statistical classification framework was built to diagnose cytomegalovirus status from the catalog of TCR beta chain sequences. The source is immuneACCESS, and TCRdb retained only in-frame sequences with V and J called. Part of the clones is not carried over; for the studies checked, unresolved V genes explain less than half of this, and the remainder is unexplained. Clonal size and the V and J genes are those of that table, whereas D and trimming came from the DNA. The sample table holds some 200,000 clones, of which 75% to 95% were seen once. The ten largest clonotypes hold around 1.1% of the sample. The sample comprised PBMCs. This sequence originates from a woman between 18 and 30 years old in good health and CMV-seronegative.

In nucleotides, the sequence is TGTGCCAGCAGCTTAGCCCCGACAGTTCTGACCTACGAGCAGTACTTC. This translates into CASSLAPTVLTYEQYF. The V and J segments used are TRBV7-2 and TRBJ2-7; TRBD1 is a possible D gene, resting on 5 matching bases. Per the germline V gene, SGHTA is the CDR1 and FQGNSA is the CDR2. Spanning cysteine to phenylalanine, the CDR3 consists of 16 amino acids. Of the read, only the CDR3 DNA is kept; its 48 bases are in frame from base 1. V was cut back by 0 bases and J by 2 bases, leaving a gap of 14 bases between them.